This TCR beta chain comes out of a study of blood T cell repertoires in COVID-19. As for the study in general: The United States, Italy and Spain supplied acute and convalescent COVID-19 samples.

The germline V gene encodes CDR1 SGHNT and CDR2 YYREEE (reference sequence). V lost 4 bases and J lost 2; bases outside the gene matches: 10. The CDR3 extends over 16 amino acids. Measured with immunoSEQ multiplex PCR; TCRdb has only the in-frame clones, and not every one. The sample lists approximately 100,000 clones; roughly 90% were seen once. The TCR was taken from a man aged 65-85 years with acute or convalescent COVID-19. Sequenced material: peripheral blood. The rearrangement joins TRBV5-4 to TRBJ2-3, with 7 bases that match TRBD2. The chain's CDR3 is CASSPSREVVTDTQYF. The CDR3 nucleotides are TGTGCCAGCAGCCCCTCACGGGAGGTGGTCACAGATACGCAGTATTTT.